These 17 T cell receptor beta chains were all obtained from the same sample, sequenced in a study of blood T cell repertoires in COVID-19. Libraries were prepared by immunoSEQ multiplex PCR; TCRdb keeps only in-frame clonotypes and omits some of them. Among 130,000 to 150,000 clones, 80% to 90% were seen once, and the ten largest hold 7% to 10%. Sequencing was performed on peripheral blood. These receptors were obtained from a human donor with acute or convalescent COVID-19. The donor label of this sample is uncertain.

The chain has TRBV4-1 and TRBJ1-2; D ambiguous. Germline V lookup: CDR1 MGHRA, CDR2 YSYEKL. V lost 4 bases and J lost 4, with 19 bases in between. This CDR3 has 16 amino acids. The CDR3 DNA is TGCGCCAGCAGCCCCCTAGGCCGAGGGAAGTCCTATGGCTACACCTTC. It is translated as CASSPLGRGKSYGYTF.

The rearrangement joins TRBV2 to TRBJ2-7; no firm D call. The V gene's germline CDR1 is SNHLY and CDR2 FYNNEI. V lost 4 bases to trimming and J lost 4 bases, with 8 bases between them. The CDR3 loop spans 12 amino acids. CDR3 sequence reads: CASSGMRYEQYF. CDR3 bases: TGTGCCAGCAGTGGAATGCGGTACGAGCAGTACTTC.

V is TRBV7-2 and J is TRBJ2-3; D remains ambiguous. The CDR3 has 16 residues. Trimming pared 0 bases from V and 5 bases from J, leaving 15 bases between. Germline lookup yields CDR1 SGHTA and CDR2 FQGNSA. CDR3 sequence: CASSLAGRSFLDTQYF. The DNA for the CDR3 is TGTGCCAGCAGCTTAGCTGGCAGGTCGTTCTTAGATACGCAGTATTTT.

J is TRBJ1-1 and V is TRBV18; TRBD1 is a possible D gene (5 bases). The V gene's germline CDR1 is KGHSH and CDR2 LQKENI. This CDR3 contains 15 residues. V dropped 3 bases and J dropped 8 bases, with 19 bases sitting between them. CDR3 nucleotides: TGTGCCAGCTCACCCCCCGCGCTCCGCAGGGCCGAAGCTTTCTTT. Translating gives CASSPPALRRAEAFF. The full variable domain, rest sourced from reference TRBV18 and TRBJ1-1, is NAGVMQNPRHLVRRRGQEARLRCSPMKGHSHVYWYRQLPEEGLKFMVYLQKENIIDESGMPKERFSAEFPKEGPSILRIQQVVRGDSAAYFCASSPPALRRAEAFFGQGTRLTVV.

This clone was observed a few times. V and J are TRBV5-6 and TRBJ1-6, with D uncertain. This CDR3 has 12 amino acids. The germline gives CDR1 SGHDT, CDR2 YYEEEE. The ends were cut back, 4 bases at V and 13 bases at J, with 12 bases in the middle. CDR3 DNA sequence: TGTGCCAGCAGCGGCGGGGTCCCCCCCCTCCACTTT. Residues: CASSGGVPPLHF.

The gene calls are TRBV6-5 and TRBJ1-2; 7 bases line up with TRBD1. Trimming took 2 bases from V and 6 from J; bases not matched to a gene: 6. This CDR3 contains 14 residues. Germline CDR1 MNHEY, CDR2 SVGAGI. The CDR3 DNA sequence: TGTGCCAGCAGTTACGCGTTTCAGGGGGATGGCTACACCTTC. This codes for CASSYAFQGDGYTF.

This clone was detected once. The genes are TRBV6-1 and TRBJ2-5, with TRBD1 matching over 12 bases. Germline-derived CDR1 and CDR2 are MNHNS and SASEGT. The CDR3 has 16 residues. J gave up 1 base and V 4 bases, and 4 bases lay outside the gene matches. The CDR3 loop is CASSVGTGGFQETQYF. In DNA form, the CDR3 reads TGTGCCAGCAGTGTGGGGACAGGGGGCTTCCAAGAGACCCAGTACTTC.

The rearrangement uses TRBV25-1 and TRBJ1-6; possibly TRBD1 for D (5 bases). CDR3 size: 13 residues. Germline V gives CDR1 MGHDK, CDR2 SYGVNS. V was cut by 4 bases and J by 5 bases, with 6 bases left in between. DNA of the CDR3: TGTGCCAGCAGTGCAGGGAATAATTCACCCCTCCACTTT. Amino acids: CASSAGNNSPLHF.

The genes are TRBV5-7 and TRBJ1-1; D possibly corresponds to TRBD1 (6 bases). TRBV5-7 is known as an ORF, though its function is uncertain. Trimming shortened V by 3 bases and J by 1 base, and 13 bases separated the two germline ends. The CDR3 is made up of 15 amino acids. CDR3 protein: CASSSRGHPNTEAFF. CDR3 in DNA: TGTGCCAGCAGCTCGCGGGGGCACCCGAACACTGAAGCTTTCTTT.

The chain is built from TRBV5-1 and TRBJ1-1; 8 nucleotides align to TRBD1. J was trimmed by 4 bases and V by 4 bases; bases with no gene match: 9. The germline gives CDR1 SGHRS, CDR2 YFSETQ. This CDR3 contains 15 residues. The CDR3 reads CASSPGQGGFTEAFF. As DNA, the CDR3 is TGCGCCAGCAGCCCCGGACAGGGAGGCTTCACTGAAGCTTTCTTT.

There are a few counts of this clone. V and J are TRBV3-1 (or the pseudogene TRBV3-2) and TRBJ1-1; TRBD1 matches 8 bases. CDR1 and CDR2 from the germline V gene are LGHDT and YNNKEL (reference sequence). V shed 8 bases and J 1 base; nucleotides not matched to a gene: 6. The CDR3 extends over 14 amino acids. Here the CDR3 reads CASSNRGANTEAFF. The CDR3, as DNA: TGTGCCAGCTCTAACAGGGGGGCGAACACTGAAGCTTTCTTT.

This clone appeared once. The J gene is TRBJ1-5, the V gene TRBV5-5; D is unresolved. This CDR3 contains 15 residues. Germline CDR1 and CDR2: SGHKS and YYEKEE (reference sequence). Deletions cut 2 bases from V and 7 bases from J, with 16 bases between. The DNA of the CDR3 is TGTGCCAGCAGCTTCGGTGAGGGCTTAGGGCAGCCCCAGCATTTT. Amino acids: CASSFGEGLGQPQHF. Full variable domain (remainder filled in from reference TRBV5-5 and TRBJ1-5): DAGVTQSPTHLIKTRGQQVTLRCSPISGHKSVSWYQQVLGQGPQFIFQYYEKEERGRGNFPDRFSARQFPNYSSELNVNALLLGDSALYLCASSFGEGLGQPQHFGDGTRLSIL.

The chain links TRBV19 to TRBJ2-1; 10 bases are shared with TRBD1. The CDR3 contains 16 residues. Germline-derived CDR1 and CDR2 are LNHDA and SQIVND (reference sequence). V lost 5 bases and J lost 9; bases outside the gene matches: 13. CDR3 in DNA: TGTGCCAGTAGTGCTGGACAGGGGGGTTCGAAGAGTGAGCAGTTCTTC. Translation gives CASSAGQGGSKSEQFF.

The chain carries TRBV15 and TRBJ1-6; the D is unclear. Trimming took off 0 bases at V and 4 bases at J, with 10 bases between the two ends. The CDR3 runs 16 residues. Germline V lookup: CDR1 LNHNV, CDR2 YYDKDF (reference sequence). CDR3 in DNA: TGTGCCACCAGCAGAGATCAAGAGAGTTATAATTCACCCCTCCACTTT. This codes for CATSRDQESYNSPLHF.

The genes are TRBV19 and TRBJ1-6; tentative D call: TRBD1 (6 bases). Germline V gene sequence: CDR1 LNHDA, CDR2 SQIVND (reference sequence). The length of the CDR3 is 17 residues. V was cut by 1 base and J by 9 bases, with 19 bases left in between. CDR3 DNA: TGTGCCAGTAGTATAGGTTACAGGGCGAACCTACCTTCACCCCTCCACTTT. Protein: CASSIGYRANLPSPLHF. The entire variable domain, with the rest obtained from reference TRBV19 and TRBJ1-6, is as follows: DGGITQSPKYLFRKEGQNVTLSCEQNLNHDAMYWYRQDPGQGLRLIYYSQIVNDFQKGDIAEGYSVSREKKESFPLTVTSAQKNPTAFYLCASSIGYRANLPSPLHFGNGTRLTVT.

The chain has TRBV30 and TRBJ1-1; 9 positions match TRBD1. CDR1 GTSNPN and CDR2 SVGIG come from the germline V gene (reference sequence). The V gene end was trimmed by 3 bases and the J gene end by 6 bases; junction bases not matched to a gene: 5. The CDR3 contains 13 residues. This CDR3 is CAWRTGGTSEAFF. The CDR3 DNA is TGTGCCTGGAGGACAGGGGGTACTTCTGAAGCTTTCTTT.

The V gene is TRBV11-2, the J gene TRBJ1-2; D gene uncertain. The CDR3 extends over 13 amino acids. Germline CDR1 and CDR2: SGHAT and FQNNGV. V lost 9 bases and J 1 base, leaving 12 bases between the germline ends. The CDR3 sequence: CASNIFNNYGYTF. Written as DNA, the CDR3 is TGTGCCAGTAACATATTTAATAACTATGGCTACACCTTC.